The 15 T cell receptor beta chains below were found in one sample sequenced in a study of blood T cell repertoires in COVID-19. Clones were read by immunoSEQ multiplex PCR, and TCRdb kept only the in-frame ones, dropping some. The table records 200,000 to 300,000 clones, about 82% of them present only once. The source material was peripheral blood. All receptors derive from a man aged 80 or over with acute or convalescent COVID-19.

This rearrangement joins TRBV18 to TRBJ2-1; 7 bases line up with TRBD1. The CDR3 is made up of 17 amino acids. The V gene's germline CDR1 is KGHSH and CDR2 LQKENI. Trimming cost V 5 bases and J 1 base; bases outside gene matches: 11. DNA of the CDR3: TGTGCCAGCTCATCCGTTGAAGGGGGCTCATCCTACAATGAGCAGTTCTTC. Translating gives CASSSVEGGSSYNEQFF.

V gene TRBV5-1 combines with J gene TRBJ2-5; D is possibly TRBD2 (6 bases). The V end was cut by 0 bases, the J end by 4 bases, with 10 bases between. The CDR3 loop spans 14 amino acids. Germline CDR1 is SGHRS and CDR2 is YFSETQ. Here the CDR3 DNA reads TGCGCCAGCAGCTTGGGGAGGGGTGGAGAGACCCAGTACTTC. This codes for CASSLGRGGETQYF.

The chain carries TRBV5-1 and TRBJ1-4; D ambiguous. Trimming removed 3 bases at V and 8 bases at J, with 8 bases between. This CDR3 spans 12 amino acids. Looked up from germline, CDR1 is SGHRS and CDR2 is YFSETQ. The CDR3, as DNA: TGCGCCAGCAGCTCTGGAGGGGAAAAACTGTTTTTT. Residues: CASSSGGEKLFF. The entire variable domain, with the rest obtained from reference TRBV5-1 and TRBJ1-4, is as follows: KAGVTQTPRYLIKTRGQQVTLSCSPISGHRSVSWYQQTPGQGLQFLFEYFSETQRNKGNFPGRFSGRQFSNSRSEMNVSTLELGDSALYLCASSSGGEKLFFGSGTQLSVL.

This clone has only a few counts. This chain joins TRBV14 and TRBJ1-3, with 9 bases identical to TRBD1. Per germline, CDR1 SGHDN and CDR2 FVKESK. The CDR3 runs 15 residues. The V segment lost 4 bases and the J segment 5 bases; nucleotides outside the gene matches: 6. Here the CDR3 reads CASSLGQGIRNTIYF. The DNA of the CDR3 is TGTGCCAGCAGCCTTGGACAGGGGATTCGAAACACCATATATTTT.

This clone was observed a few times. The chain couples TRBV28 to TRBJ1-5, with D perhaps matching TRBD1 (6 bases). V was clipped by 4 bases and J by 8 bases, with 15 bases between them. Germline loops: CDR1 MDHEN, CDR2 SYDVKM. This CDR3 is 14 amino acids long. The CDR3 sequence: CASSSTGARKPQHF. The DNA of the CDR3 is TGTGCCAGCAGTTCGACAGGCGCCAGGAAGCCCCAGCATTTT.

In this sample, this clone turned up once. The chain recombines TRBV12-2 with TRBJ2-1; the table assigns TRBD2, which was not confirmed against the DNA. TRBV12-2 is designated a pseudogene. This CDR3 spans 16 amino acids. This chain's CDR3 is CASRFQRGAQWNEQFF. CDR3 nucleotides: TGTGCAAGTCGCTTCCAGCGGGGGGCTCAATGGAATGAGCAGTTCTTC.

This clone was counted only a few times. V gene TRBV12-5 combines with J gene TRBJ1-1; 7 positions match TRBD1. Germline V gene data show CDR1 as LGHNT and CDR2 as FRNRAP. The CDR3 has 14 amino acids. The junction had 8 bases not matched to a gene; V was cut back by 0 bases and J by 10 bases. The CDR3 reads CASGLVRQAGGAFF. The CDR3 DNA sequence: TGTGCTAGTGGTTTGGTACGGCAGGCAGGGGGAGCTTTCTTT.

The chain carries TRBV28 and TRBJ1-1; D ambiguous. Germline V CDR1 and CDR2: MDHEN, SYDVKM. This CDR3 region has 13 residues. V lost 3 bases and J lost 4, with 9 bases in between. Here the CDR3 reads CASSFYSGTEAFF. In DNA form, the CDR3 reads TGTGCCAGCAGTTTCTACAGCGGCACTGAAGCTTTCTTT.

With regard to this clone: Other DNA sequences of this sample code for an identical CDR3. The rearrangement uses TRBV9 and TRBJ2-5; 15 bases agree with TRBD2. With 3 bases clipped from V and 4 bases from J, the junction kept 1 base outside the gene matches. This CDR3 comprises 15 residues. Germline lookup yields CDR1 SGDLS and CDR2 YYNGEE. The CDR3 region has the DNA TGTGCCAGCAGCGGGACTAGCGGGAGGGGAGAGACCCAGTACTTC. Translated: CASSGTSGRGETQYF. Full variable domain (missing parts from reference TRBV9 and TRBJ2-5): DSGVTQTPKHLITATGQRVTLRCSPRSGDLSVYWYQQSLDQGLQFLIQYYNGEERAKGNILERFSAQQFPDLHSELNLSSLELGDSALYFCASSGTSGRGETQYFGPGTRLLVL.

The chain employs TRBV28 and TRBJ1-6; 9 positions agree with TRBD1. The trim removed 6 bases at V and 7 bases at J, leaving 4 bases unmatched. Germline values: CDR1 MDHEN, CDR2 SYDVKM. The CDR3 sequence is 14 residues long. CDR3 residues: CASSADRGNSPLHF. In DNA form, the CDR3 reads TGTGCCAGCAGCGCGGACAGGGGAAATTCACCCCTCCACTTT.

The chain uses TRBV28 and TRBJ1-4; TRBD1 might be the D (6 bases). Looked up from germline, CDR1 is MDHEN and CDR2 is SYDVKM. This CDR3 has 16 residues. Trimming removed 4 bases at V and 4 bases at J, with 16 bases between. The CDR3: CASSSPPGAINEKLFF. For the CDR3, the DNA is TGTGCCAGCAGTTCCCCCCCAGGGGCCATTAATGAAAAACTGTTTTTT.

This rearrangement joins TRBV3-1 (or the pseudogene TRBV3-2) to TRBJ1-6, with 7 positions matching TRBD1. Germline CDR1 is LGHDT and CDR2 is YNNKEL (reference sequence). Unmatched junction bases numbered 10, after V lost 7 bases and J lost 7 bases. The CDR3 contains 15 residues. In nucleotides, the CDR3 is TGTGCCAGCACCCGCTACACAGGGGCAAATTCACCCCTCCACTTT. This gives the protein CASTRYTGANSPLHF.

The genes are TRBV11-2 and TRBJ1-3, with TRBD1 matching 7 bases. CDR3 length: 15 amino acids. Germline V gene lookup returns CDR1 SGHAT and CDR2 FQNNGV. Trimming took 4 bases from V and 0 from J; bases not matched to a gene: 3. The CDR3, as DNA: TGTGCCAGCAGCTCCAGACAGGGCTCTGGAAACACCATATATTTT. Amino acid sequence: CASSSRQGSGNTIYF.

The chain links TRBV6-5 to TRBJ2-1; 10 positions match TRBD2. CDR3 length equals 15 residues. Germline CDR1 reads MNHEY; CDR2 reads SVGAGI. V dropped 4 bases and J dropped 2; count of bases not matched to a gene: 2. The CDR3 loop is CASSSGLAAYNEQFF. In DNA form, the CDR3 reads TGTGCCAGCAGTTCTGGACTAGCGGCCTACAATGAGCAGTTCTTC.

With regard to this clone: This sample includes further DNA sequences coding for the same CDR3. V is TRBV3-1 (or the pseudogene TRBV3-2) and J is TRBJ2-5, with 9 bases aligning to TRBD1. V lost 4 bases and J lost 3; bases outside the gene matches: 3. The CDR3 runs to 14 residues. CDR1 LGHDT and CDR2 YNNKEL come from the germline V gene (reference sequence). The CDR3 loop is CASSPRDREETQYF. In DNA form, the CDR3 reads TGTGCCAGCAGCCCGAGGGACAGGGAAGAGACCCAGTACTTC.